Listed below are T cell receptor beta chains from one sample, sequenced in a study of CD8 T cells in ankylosing spondylitis. TCRdb itself ran the 5' RACE reads through MiXCR, one entry per CDR3 protein. Here the sample spans some 180,000 distinct CDR3 sequences, around a sixth being singletons. Material for sequencing was blood, either unsorted or a sorted T cell fraction (not recorded which). These receptors came from a male donor aged 10 to 35 with ankylosing spondylitis or in good health (not recorded which). The CDR3 runs from the conserved cysteine through the conserved F or W. The D gene is left open where the match is weak. Only some rows state a clone size, as once, few, many or a class for expanded clones.

abundance	v_gene	j_gene	d_gene	CDR3aa	CDR3nt
-	TRBV20-1	TRBJ2-3	TRBD2	CSVTTGGPRDTQYF	TGCAGTGTTACCACGGGAGGGCCTCGAGATACGCAGTATTTT
-	TRBV27	TRBJ2-1	-	CASGFMVHEQFF	TGTGCCAGCGGTTTTATGGTGCATGAGCAGTTCTTC
many	TRBV5-1	TRBJ2-6	TRBD1	CASSLEGAVSGANVLTF	TGCGCCAGCAGCTTGGAGGGGGCCGTCTCTGGGGCCAACGTCCTGACTTTC
many	TRBV7-9	TRBJ2-1	TRBD2	CASSFTFGLAGGNEQFF	TGTGCCAGCAGCTTCACCTTCGGACTAGCGGGAGGGAATGAGCAGTTCTTC
many	TRBV7-9	TRBJ2-3	-	CASSPDTTVPDTQYF	TGTGCCAGCAGCCCCGACACCACGGTCCCAGATACGCAGTATTTT
-	TRBV6-1	TRBJ2-7	TRBD2	CASLAGVYEQYF	TGTGCCAGCCTAGCGGGAGTCTACGAGCAGTACTTC
many	TRBV20-1	TRBJ2-4	TRBD2	CSAREGGPKNIQYF	TGCAGTGCTAGAGAGGGAGGGCCCAAAAACATTCAGTACTTC
many	TRBV28	TRBJ2-1	TRBD2	CASPPSGAYNEQFF	TGTGCCAGCCCACCTAGCGGGGCCTACAATGAGCAGTTCTTC
many	TRBV9	TRBJ2-1	TRBD1	CASSLGQVYGEQFF	TGTGCCAGCAGTCTTGGACAGGTTTACGGTGAGCAGTTCTTC
many	TRBV20-1	TRBJ2-3	TRBD2	CSARISGRAGGTQYF	TGCAGTGCTAGAATATCCGGGAGGGCCGGGGGTACGCAGTATTTT
many	TRBV19	TRBJ1-5	-	CASSIFLFRRAGSQPQHF	TGTGCCAGTAGTATTTTCTTGTTCCGCAGGGCCGGGAGTCAGCCCCAGCATTTT
-	TRBV6-1	TRBJ2-1	-	CASSDRKGYNEQFF	TGTGCCAGCAGTGACAGGAAAGGCTACAATGAGCAGTTCTTC
many	TRBV6-2/TRBV6-3	TRBJ2-3	TRBD2	CASIGLAGGTDTQYF	TGTGCCAGCATCGGGCTAGCGGGAGGCACAGATACGCAGTATTTT
many	TRBV7-2	TRBJ2-2	-	CASQGGNTGELFF	TGTGCGTCGCAGGGGGGGAACACCGGGGAGCTGTTTTTT
many	TRBV12-3/TRBV12-4	TRBJ1-1	-	CASSPDTEAFF	TGTGCCAGCAGTCCGGACACTGAAGCTTTCTTT
many	TRBV10-3	TRBJ2-3	-	CAISESAIEAAHTDTQYF	TGTGCCATCAGTGAGTCGGCTATCGAAGCCGCACACACAGATACGCAGTATTTT
few	TRBV30	TRBJ1-5	-	CAWSTKRQLNQPQHF	TGTGCCTGGAGTACCAAGAGGCAGCTCAATCAGCCCCAGCATTTT
many	TRBV7-2	TRBJ1-5	-	CASSWGTANQPQHF	TGTGCCAGCAGCTGGGGAACAGCTAATCAGCCCCAGCATTTT
many	TRBV29-1	TRBJ2-1	-	CSVDLARGYNEQFF	TGCAGCGTTGATTTGGCTAGGGGGTACAATGAGCAGTTCTTC
-	TRBV6-5	TRBJ1-2	-	CASSYGRDGGYTF	TGTGCCAGCAGTTACGGCAGGGACGGTGGCTACACCTTC
many	TRBV29-1	TRBJ2-1	-	CSVDGEVNEQFF	TGCAGCGTTGATGGGGAGGTGAATGAGCAGTTCTTC
many	TRBV12-3/TRBV12-4	TRBJ1-2	-	CASGSDGNYGYTF	TGTGCCAGCGGATCGGACGGCAACTATGGCTACACCTTC
-	TRBV20-1	TRBJ2-7	-	CSASTTWANRRYEQYF	TGCAGTGCTAGCACCACCTGGGCCAACCGTCGCTACGAGCAGTACTTC
many	TRBV3-1	TRBJ2-7	TRBD1	CASSPGTGGFYEQYF	TGTGCCAGCAGCCCCGGGACAGGGGGATTCTACGAGCAGTACTTC
many	TRBV12-3/TRBV12-4	TRBJ2-3	TRBD1	CASSVDRVGTDTQYF	TGTGCCAGCAGCGTAGACAGGGTCGGAACAGATACGCAGTATTTT
-	TRBV6-1	TRBJ1-1	-	CASSWGTMGTEAFF	TGTGCCAGCAGCTGGGGTACCATGGGGACTGAAGCTTTCTTT
many	TRBV18	TRBJ2-3	TRBD1	CASSPLGTGQNTQYF	TGTGCCAGCTCACCGCTGGGGACAGGGCAAAATACGCAGTATTTT
many	TRBV11-3	TRBJ2-1	TRBD2	CASSSAVGGKQFF	TGTGCCAGCAGTTCCGCGGTCGGGGGGAAGCAGTTCTTC